This T cell receptor beta chain was sequenced in a study of shared clonotypes between healthy human individuals. Study results and caveats: Among donors, sharing of clonotypes was expected to be affected by sequencing depth. Large depth notwithstanding, sorted-subset sequencing proved incomplete by rarefaction.

Partitioning of CD4+ cells yielded a CD45RA+ naive subset and a CD45RA-negative memory subset. A remark on this clone: Its antigen is undetermined.

The V gene's germline CDR1 is MGHRA and CDR2 YSYEKL. Trimming took off 4 bases at V and 0 bases at J, with 10 bases between the two ends. CDR3 size: 14 residues. The authors' processing: ImmunoSEQ gave junction-only sequences without quality scores, so filtering differed. Here immunoSEQ multiplex PCR was the method, and the copy in TCRdb shows in-frame clones only, minus some. Clonal size and the V and J genes are those of that table, whereas D and trimming came from the DNA. Here the sample spans fewer than 1.4 million clones, around 78% being singletons. This TCR was sampled from a man aged 18 to 29 in good health. Some clones in this sample may be carry-over from other donors' samples. The source material was memory CD4+ T cells from PBMCs. The subset denotes: CD45RA-negative fraction. This rearrangement joins TRBV4-1 to TRBJ2-7; D may be TRBD1 or TRBD2 (5 bases each). Here the CDR3 reads CASSREGSSYEQYF. DNA of the CDR3: TGCGCCAGCAGCCGCGAGGGGAGCTCCTACGAGCAGTACTTC.